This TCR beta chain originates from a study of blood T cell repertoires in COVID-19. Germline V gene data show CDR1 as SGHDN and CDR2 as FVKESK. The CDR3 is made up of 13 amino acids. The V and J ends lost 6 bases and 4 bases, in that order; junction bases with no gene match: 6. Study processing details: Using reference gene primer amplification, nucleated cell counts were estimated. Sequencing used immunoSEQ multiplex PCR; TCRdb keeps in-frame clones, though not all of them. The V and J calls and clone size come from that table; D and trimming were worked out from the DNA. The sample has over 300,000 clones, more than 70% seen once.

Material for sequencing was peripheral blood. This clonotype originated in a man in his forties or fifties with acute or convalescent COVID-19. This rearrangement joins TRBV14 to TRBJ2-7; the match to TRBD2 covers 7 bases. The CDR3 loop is CASSAGEGYEQYF. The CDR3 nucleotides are TGTGCCAGCAGTGCCGGGGAGGGGTACGAGCAGTACTTC.